The clone carrying this T cell receptor beta chain was seen a few times. Its antigen is as yet unknown. The data were taken from a study of T cell repertoires in cytomegalovirus infection. A single record per CDR3 protein comes from TCRdb applying MiXCR to the reads. The sample carries under 200,000 distinct CDR3 sequences, less than 25% recorded once. The CDR3 consists of 13 residues. The germline V gene has CDR1 SGHVS and CDR2 FNYEAQ. The V end lost 5 bases, the J end lost 9 bases, and 14 bases lay between the germline ends. The sample in question was CD8+ T cells from cultured PBMCs, obtained from culture after CMV antigen stimulation. The clonotype was recovered from a human donor in good health (CMV status not recorded). Some clones in this sample may be carry-over from other donors' samples. The V gene is TRBV7-6, the J gene TRBJ2-1; TRBD1 or TRBD2 may be the D gene (6 bases each). Written as DNA, the CDR3 is TGTGCCAGCAGCCTAGGGGGGTTCGGTGAGCAGTTCTTC. Translation: CASSLGGFGEQFF.